This TCR beta chain was documented in a study of breast tumors, draining lymph nodes, adjacent tissues. Findings of the study overall: Tumors had less TCR diversity than lymph nodes, more than nontumor tissue. Data only fit, rather than demonstrated, lymph node origin of most tumor T cells.

Axillary draining lymph nodes of breast cancer patients supplied the node samples. This clonotype appeared many times. Its target is not known. TCRdb itself ran the multiplex PCR reads through MiXCR, one entry per CDR3 protein. Found here are some 170,000 distinct CDR3 sequences, 33% of them singletons; the top ten hold less than 4%. The sequence derives from a female donor with breast cancer. Some clones in this sample may be carry-over from other donors' samples. The sequenced sample was axillary lymph node tissue.

The CDR3 protein is CASSLVQGANNEQFF. As DNA, the CDR3 is TGTGCCAGCAGTTTGGTCCAGGGGGCTAACAATGAGCAGTTCTTC. The rearrangement links TRBV28 to TRBJ2-1; 8 bases are a match to TRBD1. Trimming took 3 bases from V and 5 from J; bases not matched to a gene: 6. The CDR3 runs 15 residues. Per germline, CDR1 MDHEN and CDR2 SYDVKM.